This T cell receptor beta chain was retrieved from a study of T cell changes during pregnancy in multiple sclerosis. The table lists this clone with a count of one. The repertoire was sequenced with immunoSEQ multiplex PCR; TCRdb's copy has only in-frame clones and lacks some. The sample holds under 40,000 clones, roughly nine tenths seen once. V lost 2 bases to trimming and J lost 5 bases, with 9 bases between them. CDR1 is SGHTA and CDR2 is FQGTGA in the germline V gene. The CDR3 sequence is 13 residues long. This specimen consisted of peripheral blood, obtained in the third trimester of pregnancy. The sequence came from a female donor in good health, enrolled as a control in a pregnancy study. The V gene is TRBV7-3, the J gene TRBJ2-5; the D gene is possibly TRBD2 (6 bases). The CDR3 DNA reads TGTGCCAGCAGCTTAGGGAGCGGGGAGACCCAGTACTTC. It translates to CASSLGSGETQYF.